Included here is one TCR beta chain sequence, with context. Its antigen remains unidentified. There are no base qualities to consult, and no much larger clone falls within one base. Patients with autoimmune disease history or receiving systemic immunosuppression were excluded from the trial. In every dose cohort, peripheral blood was drawn for TCR sequencing at baseline, cycle 4 day 1, and cycle 7 day 1. The samples were drawn from a first-in-human, open-label, multicenter phase I dose-escalation trial of ivuxolimab. Adults with locally advanced or metastatic melanoma, renal cell, hepatocellular, or head and neck squamous cell carcinoma were enrolled in the trial. Before TCR sequencing, CD4+ T cells and CD8+ T cells were sorted from peripheral blood as separate populations. Genomic DNA was extracted from sorted cells for sequencing of the TCRbeta CDR3 region. TCRbeta CDR3 regions were sequenced using the immunoSEQ Assay. Drawn from immuneACCESS, this table holds only the in-frame rearrangements with V and J called that TCRdb kept. Clones are partly lost; checked studies trace under half to an unresolved V gene and leave the rest unexplained. The sample includes about 59,000 clones, with 65% to 85% observed a single time. The ten largest clones capture about 27% of the sample.

The source of the sample is a study of OX40 agonist ivuxolimab in advanced cancers. With respect to the entire study: The costimulatory receptor OX40 (CD134) was targeted by ivuxolimab, a fully human IgG2 agonistic monoclonal antibody. Intravenous ivuxolimab was administered to patients every 2 weeks at six dose levels: 0.01, 0.1, 0.3, 1.5, 3 and 10 mg/kg. Of the roughly 52 dose-escalation patients, hepatocellular carcinoma was present in approximately 20, melanoma in about 15, renal cell carcinoma in 9 and head and neck cancer in 9. The dose-escalation cohort was approximately 83% male with a mean age of about 60 years, ranging from 23 to 79. Patients were allowed to have had prior anti-PD-1, anti-PD-L1 or anti-CTLA-4 therapy, and roughly 40% of the dose-escalation patients had been treated with checkpoint inhibitors. Partial responses occurred in three dose-escalation patients, of whom one had hepatocellular carcinoma and two had cutaneous melanoma. The purpose of peripheral TCRbeta sequencing was to test whether ivuxolimab changed TCR sequence diversity and led to clonal T-cell expansion. The paper covers the monotherapy dose-escalation part of the phase I ivuxolimab trial, which included N ≈ 50 patients.

Inclusive of the bounding cysteine and phenylalanine, the CDR3 is 14 residues long. Only the CDR3 region is kept as DNA, spanning 42 bases read in frame from base 1. The germline V gene yields MGHRA for CDR1 and YSYEKL for CDR2. The germline V and J ends show losses of 4 bases and 5 bases respectively, and no gene match explains 7 bases of the junction. Study-level results and caveats: Clonal expansion of both CD4+ and CD8+ blood T cells was observed from baseline to week 6 at doses 0.1 to 3.0 mg/kg. After ivuxolimab, more expanded clones were found on average in CD8+ T cells than in CD4+ T cells. Low levels of normalized T-cell clonal expansion were also seen in some nonresponding patients. Partial responders in the 0.1-3.0 mg/kg groups had among the lowest normalized peripheral clonal expansion, especially among CD8+ T cells. Which antigens the clonally expanded peripheral T cells were specific for was not determined.

Sequencing was performed on CD4+ or CD8+ T cells sorted from blood, taken in a trial of the OX40 agonist ivuxolimab. The V and J genes are TRBV4-1 and TRBJ2-7; 8 central bases correspond to TRBD2. This clonotype originated in an adult with an advanced solid tumor such as melanoma, head and neck, liver or kidney cancer. CDR3 protein: CASSRTSSPHEQYF. The sequenced DNA: TGCGCCAGCAGCCGGACTAGCAGTCCCCACGAGCAGTACTTC.